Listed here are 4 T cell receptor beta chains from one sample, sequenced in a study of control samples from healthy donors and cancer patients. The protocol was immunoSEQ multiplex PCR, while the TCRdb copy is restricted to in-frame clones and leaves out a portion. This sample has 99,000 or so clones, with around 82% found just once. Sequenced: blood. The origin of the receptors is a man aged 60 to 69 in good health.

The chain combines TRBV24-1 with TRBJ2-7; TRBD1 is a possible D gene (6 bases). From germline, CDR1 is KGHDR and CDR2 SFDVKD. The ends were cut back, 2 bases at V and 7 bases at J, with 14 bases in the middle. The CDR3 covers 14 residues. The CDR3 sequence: CATSDSNRALEQYF. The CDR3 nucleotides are TGTGCCACCAGTGATTCGAACAGGGCCCTTGAGCAGTACTTC.

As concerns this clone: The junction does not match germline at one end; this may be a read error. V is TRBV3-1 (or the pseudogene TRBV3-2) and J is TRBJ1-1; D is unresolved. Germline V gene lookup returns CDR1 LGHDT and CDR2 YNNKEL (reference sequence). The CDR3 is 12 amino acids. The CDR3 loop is CASSPERRQVIF. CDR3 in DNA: TGTGCCAGCAGCCCGGAAAGGAGACAAGTTATTTTT.

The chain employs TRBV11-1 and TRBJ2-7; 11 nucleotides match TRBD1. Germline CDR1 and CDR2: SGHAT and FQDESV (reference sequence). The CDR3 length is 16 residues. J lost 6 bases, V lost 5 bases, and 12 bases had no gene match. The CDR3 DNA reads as TGTGCCAGCAGCCCTCCCGGCGGACAGGGGGCCCGCGAGCAGTACTTC. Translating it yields CASSPPGGQGAREQYF.

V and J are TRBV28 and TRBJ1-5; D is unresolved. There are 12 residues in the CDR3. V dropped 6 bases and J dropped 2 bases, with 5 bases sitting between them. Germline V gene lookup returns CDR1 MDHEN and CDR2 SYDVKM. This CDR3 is CASRSGNQPQHF. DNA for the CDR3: TGTGCCAGCAGGTCTGGCAATCAGCCCCAGCATTTT.